The TCR beta chain under discussion was sequenced for a study of OX40 agonist ivuxolimab in advanced cancers. Germline-derived CDR1 and CDR2 are MNHEY and SMNVEV (reference sequence). The CDR3 has 19 residues. The J segment lost 5 bases and the V segment lost 5 bases, leaving 13 bases of the junction unmatched. Using immunoSEQ multiplex PCR, the repertoire was profiled, and TCRdb retains in-frame clones only, with some absent. The table includes 35,000 to 55,000 clones, 84% detected once. This specimen was CD4+ or CD8+ T cells sorted from blood, taken in a trial of the OX40 agonist ivuxolimab. The source of this sequence is an adult with an advanced solid tumor such as melanoma, head and neck, liver or kidney cancer. The J gene is TRBJ2-2, the V gene TRBV27; TRBD2 matches at 14 bases. CDR3 sequence reads: CASSGKARLAGGLTGELFF. In DNA form, the CDR3 reads TGTGCCAGCAGTGGAAAGGCACGACTAGCGGGGGGGCTGACCGGGGAGCTGTTTTTT.